One T cell receptor beta chain is described in this entry. The study ran its PCR with 60 Vbeta and 13 Jbeta primers. Produced via immunoSEQ multiplex PCR; TCRdb's table is partial and in-frame only. The sample lists around 120,000 clones; over 65% were seen once. This sample stems from a study of cytomegalovirus exposure and HLA in healthy donors. V shed 5 bases, J shed 5 bases, and the junction held 11 bases outside the gene matches. CDR1 and CDR2 (germline): SNHLY, FYNNEI. The CDR3 is 16 residues long. The sequenced material came from PBMCs. The chain joins TRBV2 to TRBJ1-4, with 7 positions matching TRBD1. The sequence was collected from a man younger than 35 in good health and CMV-seronegative. The CDR3 sequence: CASSPNLGGRNEKLFF. For the CDR3, the DNA is TGTGCCAGCAGTCCCAATCTAGGGGGCAGGAATGAAAAACTGTTTTTT.